The 26 T cell receptor beta chains below all came from one sample that was sequenced in a study of CD8 T cell repertoires and HIV-1 epitope variants. Using immunoSEQ multiplex PCR, the repertoire was profiled, and TCRdb retains in-frame clones only, with some absent. The sample has 5,000 or so clones; 55% to 80% are singletons. Which antigens these TCRs recognize remains unknown. Sequencing input: cultured CD8+ T cells derived from PBMCs. The receptor source for this set is a male donor with HIV.

The chain uses TRBV6-5 and TRBJ2-7; the D gene is possibly TRBD2 (5 bases). Trimming took 5 bases from V and 4 from J, leaving 15 bases between them. This CDR3 has 14 amino acids. CDR1 and CDR2 (germline): MNHEY, SVGAGI. The CDR3 protein is CASSEVSSTYEQYF. CDR3 nucleotides: TGTGCCAGCAGTGAAGTGTCTAGCACGTACGAGCAGTACTTC.

The J gene is TRBJ2-7, the V gene TRBV15, with TRBD2 matching over 12 bases. Germline CDR1 and CDR2: LNHNV and YYDKDF (reference sequence). This CDR3 spans 19 amino acids. V shed 1 base, J shed 2 bases, and the junction held 12 bases outside the gene matches. The CDR3 spells CATSRGWTSGKLQTYEQYF. The DNA of the CDR3 is TGTGCCACCAGCAGAGGGTGGACTAGCGGGAAATTACAGACCTACGAGCAGTACTTC.

The J gene is TRBJ2-1, the V gene TRBV6-4; the match to TRBD2 covers 12 bases. Unmatched junction bases numbered 4, after V lost 3 bases and J lost 7 bases. Germline V gene data show CDR1 as MRHNA and CDR2 as SNTAGT. This CDR3 is built from 15 residues. CDR3: CASSELAGGMNEQFF. The CDR3 DNA reads TGTGCCAGCAGTGAGCTAGCGGGAGGGATGAATGAGCAGTTCTTC.

V usage is TRBV18 and J usage is TRBJ2-7; 7 nucleotides match TRBD1. Germline V CDR1 and CDR2: KGHSH, LQKENI. V shed 2 bases, J shed 4 bases, and the junction held 8 bases outside the gene matches. CDR3 length: 15 residues. This CDR3 reads CASSPSQGGLYEQYF. CDR3 DNA: TGTGCCAGCTCACCATCTCAAGGGGGCCTTTACGAGCAGTACTTC.

The gene calls are TRBV7-8 and TRBJ1-5; possibly TRBD1 for D (6 bases). Looked up from germline, CDR1 is SGHVS and CDR2 is FQNEAQ. With 5 bases removed from V and 0 bases from J, the gap between germline ends came to 11 bases. The CDR3 has 15 residues. The CDR3 nucleotides are TGTGCCAGCAGCCCACAGGGATATAGCAATCAGCCCCAGCATTTT. This encodes CASSPQGYSNQPQHF.

This chain connects TRBV9 to TRBJ2-1, with TRBD1 matching 9 bases. The CDR3 is 13 amino acids. Germline lookup yields CDR1 SGDLS and CDR2 YYNGEE. With V trimmed by 1 base and J by 8 bases, 1 base remained unmatched. The CDR3 protein is CASSVTGGDEQFF. The CDR3 nucleotides read TGTGCCAGCAGCGTAACAGGGGGCGATGAGCAGTTCTTC. The full variable domain, with the rest looked up from reference TRBV9 and TRBJ2-1, is DSGVTQTPKHLITATGQRVTLRCSPRSGDLSVYWYQQSLDQGLQFLIQYYNGEERAKGNILERFSAQQFPDLHSELNLSSLELGDSALYFCASSVTGGDEQFFGPGTRLTVL.

The chain combines TRBV5-1 with TRBJ2-3; D is unresolved. Trimming cost V 5 bases and J 0 bases, with 13 bases left between them. The CDR3 totals 15 residues. Per the germline V gene, CDR1 is SGHRS and CDR2 is YFSETQ. Written as DNA, the CDR3 is TGCGCCAGCAGTTGGTTAGTCCCAAGCACAGATACGCAGTATTTT. It translates to CASSWLVPSTDTQYF.

V gene TRBV11-1 combines with J gene TRBJ2-3; D unresolved. The germline gives CDR1 SGHAT, CDR2 FQDESV (reference sequence). The V end was cut by 1 base, the J end by 2 bases, with 13 bases between. The CDR3 runs to 16 residues. CDR3 sequence: CASSLVPSLTTDTQYF. DNA of the CDR3: TGTGCCAGCAGCTTAGTCCCTAGTCTTACCACAGATACGCAGTATTTT.

The genes are TRBV28 and TRBJ2-7; the D gene could be TRBD1 or TRBD2 (6 bases each). Trimming cost V 7 bases and J 2 bases, with 18 bases left between them. Germline V lookup: CDR1 MDHEN, CDR2 SYDVKM. This CDR3 is 15 amino acids long. CDR3 coding DNA: TGTGCCAGCACCAAGGGGTGGGGGGCCGCCTACGAGCAGTACTTC. Protein: CASTKGWGAAYEQYF. Full variable domain (outside the CDR3, taken from reference TRBV28 and TRBJ2-7): DVKVTQSSRYLVKRTGEKVFLECVQDMDHENMFWYRQDPGLGLRLIYFSYDVKMKEKGDIPEGYSVSREKKERFSLILESASTNQTSMYLCASTKGWGAAYEQYFGPGTRLTVT.

The gene calls are TRBV11-3 and TRBJ2-7; 7 positions agree with TRBD1. The germline V gene has CDR1 SGHNT and CDR2 YENEEA. V shed 6 bases and J 5 bases; nucleotides not matched to a gene: 4. The CDR3 is 12 amino acids. CDR3 protein: CASSYTGDEQYF. The CDR3 bases are TGTGCCAGCAGTTATACAGGGGACGAGCAGTACTTC. Full variable domain (remainder filled in from reference TRBV11-3 and TRBJ2-7): EAGVVQSPRYKIIEKKQPVAFWCNPISGHNTLYWYLQNLGQGPELLIRYENEEAVDDSQLPKDRFSAERLKGVDSTLKIQPAELGDSAVYLCASSYTGDEQYFGPGTRLTVT.

Note on this clone: Germline is not matched at one junction end, which may reflect a read error. This chain uses TRBV12-5 with TRBJ1-1; D not resolved. This CDR3 is built from 8 residues. Germline CDR1 and CDR2: LGHNT and FRNRAP. CDR3 DNA: TGCGTCACGCGAGGCGCTTTCTTT. Translation: CVTRGAFF.

This clone was detected a few times. This chain uses TRBV13 with TRBJ1-1; tentatively, D is TRBD1 (6 bases). V was trimmed by 0 bases and J by 9 bases, leaving 8 bases between them. CDR1 is PRHDT and CDR2 is FYEKMQ in the germline V gene (reference sequence). The CDR3 extends over 12 amino acids. The CDR3 bases are TGTGCCAGCAGCTTAGGTGACAGGAAAGCTTTCTTT. It yields the protein CASSLGDRKAFF.

The chain joins TRBV11-2 to TRBJ2-7; no firm D call. The CDR3 runs to 13 residues. Trimming removed 3 bases at V and 0 bases at J, with 6 bases between. Per germline, CDR1 SGHAT and CDR2 FQNNGV. CDR3 protein: CASSFDFSYEQYF. The CDR3 DNA follows: TGTGCCAGCAGCTTCGACTTCTCCTACGAGCAGTACTTC.

The chain carries TRBV30 and TRBJ1-5; unclear D gene. The germline V gene has CDR1 GTSNPN and CDR2 SVGIG (reference sequence). This CDR3 has 14 residues. The V end lost 6 bases, the J end lost 0 bases, and 12 bases lay between the germline ends. CDR3 in DNA: TGTGCCTGTTCTTACGGTTATAGCAATCAGCCCCAGCATTTT. It encodes CACSYGYSNQPQHF. Based on the CDR3 plus reference TRBV30 and TRBJ1-5, the full variable domain is SQTIHQWPATLVQPVGSPLSLECTVEGTSNPNLYWYRQAAGRGLQLLFYSVGIGQISSEVPQNLSASRPQDRQFILSSKKLLLSDSGFYLCACSYGYSNQPQHFGDGTRLSIL.

This clone is large (0.1 to 1%) within its sample. V is TRBV27 and J is TRBJ2-7; perhaps TRBD1 as D (6 bases). Germline CDR1 is MNHEY and CDR2 is SMNVEV (reference sequence). The CDR3 consists of 16 residues. V was clipped by 0 bases and J by 0 bases, with 12 bases between them. The CDR3 sequence: CASSLSQGTLSYEQYF. CDR3 DNA sequence: TGTGCCAGCAGTTTATCACAGGGAACCCTCTCCTACGAGCAGTACTTC.

This clone appeared a few times. CDR3 in DNA: TGTGTACCGGGACAGGGATACTACGAGCAGTACTTC. Translated, it gives CVPGQGYYEQYF. The V gene is TRBV2, the J gene TRBJ2-7; 9 positions agree with TRBD1. The CDR3 loop spans 12 amino acids. From germline, CDR1 is SNHLY and CDR2 FYNNEI.

The chain employs TRBV5-1 and TRBJ2-3, with TRBD1 matching 7 bases. Trimming took 1 base from V and 2 from J; bases not matched to a gene: 10. This CDR3 has 17 residues. Per the germline V gene, CDR1 is SGHRS and CDR2 is YFSETQ. The DNA for the CDR3 is TGCGCCAGCAGCTTGCCTCGGAAGGGACAGTTCACAGATACGCAGTATTTT. Its translation is CASSLPRKGQFTDTQYF.

The V gene is TRBV6-6, the J gene TRBJ1-2; D not resolved. V was shortened by 6 bases and J by 0 bases, with 8 bases between the two germline ends. The CDR3 loop spans 13 amino acids. Germline-derived CDR1 and CDR2 are MNHNY and SVGAGI (reference sequence). The CDR3 coding sequence is TGTGCCAGCAGGGGGTCTTCTAACTATGGCTACACCTTC. The encoded protein is CASRGSSNYGYTF.

The sample holds one count of this clone. The chain has TRBV5-1 and TRBJ2-1, with D perhaps matching TRBD2 (6 bases). Trimming left V 0 bases short and J 11 bases short, with 12 bases between. This CDR3 is 13 amino acids long. Germline CDR1 reads SGHRS; CDR2 reads YFSETQ. The CDR3 DNA is TGCGCCAGCAGCTTGGGGGAGGCCATCAAGCAGTTCTTC. Translation: CASSLGEAIKQFF.

The rearrangement links TRBV15 to TRBJ2-3; D is unresolved. Germline V gene data show CDR1 as LNHNV and CDR2 as YYDKDF (reference sequence). The ends were cut back, 2 bases at V and 0 bases at J, with 6 bases in the middle. The CDR3 has 14 residues. CDR3 sequence reads: CATSRKISTDTQYF. DNA of the CDR3: TGTGCCACCAGCAGAAAAATTAGCACAGATACGCAGTATTTT.

The CDR3 loop reads CASSFAGNTEAFF. DNA for the CDR3: TGTGCCAGCAGCTTCGCCGGGAACACTGAAGCTTTCTTT. The J gene is TRBJ1-1, the V gene TRBV11-3; D uncertain. Germline V gene sequence: CDR1 SGHNT, CDR2 YENEEA. The CDR3 contains 13 residues. Trimming shortened V by 3 bases and J by 1 base, and 6 bases separated the two germline ends.

The rearrangement joins TRBV19 to TRBJ2-2; D assignment may be TRBD1 or TRBD2 (5 bases each). Germline values: CDR1 LNHDA, CDR2 SQIVND (reference sequence). The CDR3 spans 15 residues. Trimming cost V 4 bases and J 3 bases, with 12 bases left between them. DNA of the CDR3: TGTGCCAGTAGTAGGAAGGGACCGTACACCGGGGAGCTGTTTTTT. Its translation: CASSRKGPYTGELFF.

This chain connects TRBV11-2 to TRBJ2-7; 8 positions agree with TRBD2. The trim removed 4 bases at V and 3 bases at J, leaving 11 bases unmatched. CDR3 length: 16 residues. Germline assignment: CDR1 SGHAT and CDR2 FQNNGV. In DNA form, the CDR3 reads TGTGCCAGCAGCTCGGCACAAGGGCGGGGGGACTACGAGCAGTACTTC. This encodes CASSSAQGRGDYEQYF.

The chain employs TRBV28 and TRBJ2-4, with a tentative D call TRBD1 (5 bases). V lost 5 bases and J 0 bases, leaving 14 bases between the germline ends. The CDR3 is 16 amino acids. CDR1 MDHEN and CDR2 SYDVKM come from the germline V gene. The CDR3 sequence: CASSPGHRIAKNIQYF. The DNA of the CDR3 is TGTGCCAGCAGTCCTGGACATAGGATAGCCAAAAACATTCAGTACTTC.

V gene TRBV5-4 combines with J gene TRBJ1-1, with D unclear. Trimming took 4 bases from V and 4 from J, leaving 14 bases between them. The CDR3 runs to 14 residues. Germline V gene data show CDR1 as SGHNT and CDR2 as YYREEE (reference sequence). For the CDR3, the DNA is TGTGCCAGCAGCATCCTCTCGGGTTCCACTGAAGCTTTCTTT. As protein: CASSILSGSTEAFF.

This chain joins TRBV7-6 and TRBJ1-4; D perhaps matches TRBD1 (6 bases). CDR1 and CDR2 from the germline V gene are SGHVS and FNYEAQ. Trimming pared 3 bases from V and 8 bases from J, leaving 10 bases between. This CDR3 is 13 amino acids long. The CDR3 DNA reads TGTGCCAGCAGCTTTATAGGGGGAGAAAAACTGTTTTTT. This gives the protein CASSFIGGEKLFF.